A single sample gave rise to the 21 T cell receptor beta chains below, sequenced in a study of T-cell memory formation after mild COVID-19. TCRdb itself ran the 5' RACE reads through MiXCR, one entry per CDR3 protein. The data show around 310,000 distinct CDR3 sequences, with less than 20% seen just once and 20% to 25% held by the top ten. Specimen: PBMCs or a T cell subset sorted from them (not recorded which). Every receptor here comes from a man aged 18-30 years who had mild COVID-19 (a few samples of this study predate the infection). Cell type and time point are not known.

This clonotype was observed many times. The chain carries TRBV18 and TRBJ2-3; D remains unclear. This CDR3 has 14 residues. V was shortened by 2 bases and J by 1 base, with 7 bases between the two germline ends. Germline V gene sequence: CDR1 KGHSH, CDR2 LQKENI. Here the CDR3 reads CASSPGQGTDTQYF. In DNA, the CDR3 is TGTGCCAGCTCACCAGGGCAGGGCACAGATACGCAGTATTTT.

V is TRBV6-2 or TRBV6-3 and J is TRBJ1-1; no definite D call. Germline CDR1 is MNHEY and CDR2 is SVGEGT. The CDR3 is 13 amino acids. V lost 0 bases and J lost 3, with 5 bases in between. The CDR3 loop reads CASSYSRHTEAFF. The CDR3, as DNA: TGTGCCAGCAGTTACTCGAGGCACACTGAAGCTTTCTTT.

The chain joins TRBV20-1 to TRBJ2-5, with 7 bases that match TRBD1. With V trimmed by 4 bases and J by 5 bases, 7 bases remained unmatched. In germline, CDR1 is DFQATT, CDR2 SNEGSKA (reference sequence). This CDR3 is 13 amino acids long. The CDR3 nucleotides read TGCAGTGCTAAACAGGGGATCAGGGAGACCCAGTACTTC. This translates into CSAKQGIRETQYF.

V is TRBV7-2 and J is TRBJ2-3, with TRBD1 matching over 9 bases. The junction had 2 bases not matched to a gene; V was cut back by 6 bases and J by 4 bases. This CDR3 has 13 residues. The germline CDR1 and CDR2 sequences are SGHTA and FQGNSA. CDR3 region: CASRRTGADTQYF. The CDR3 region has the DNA TGTGCCAGCAGAAGGACAGGGGCAGATACGCAGTATTTT. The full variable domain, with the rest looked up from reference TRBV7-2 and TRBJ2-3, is GAGVSQSPSNKVTEKGKDVELRCDPISGHTALYWYRQSLGQGLEFLIYFQGNSAPDKSGLPSDRFSAERTGGSVSTLTIQRTQQEDSAVYLCASRRTGADTQYFGPGTRLTVL.

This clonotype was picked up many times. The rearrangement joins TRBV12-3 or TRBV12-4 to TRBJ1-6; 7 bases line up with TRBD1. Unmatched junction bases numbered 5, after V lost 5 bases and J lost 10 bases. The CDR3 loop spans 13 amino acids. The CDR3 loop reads CASSVTGESPLHF. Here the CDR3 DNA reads TGTGCCAGCAGTGTAACAGGGGAATCACCCCTCCACTTT.

CDR3 coding DNA: TGTGCCTGTTCACCGGGACAGGTTGGAGAGACCCAGTACTTC. Its protein product is CACSPGQVGETQYF. The rearrangement joins TRBV30 to TRBJ2-5, with 8 nucleotides matching TRBD1. J gave up 4 bases and V 6 bases, and 10 bases lay outside the gene matches. Germline CDR1 and CDR2: GTSNPN and SVGIG (reference sequence). There are 14 residues in the CDR3.

CDR3 residues: CASSLGHTSTDTQYF. CDR3 in DNA: TGTGCCAGCAGCTTGGGACATACTAGCACAGATACGCAGTATTTT. The chain joins TRBV5-4 to TRBJ2-3; D gene uncertain. CDR1 and CDR2 (germline): SGHNT, YYREEE (reference sequence). This CDR3 spans 15 amino acids. V was cut by 0 bases and J by 0 bases, with 8 bases left in between.

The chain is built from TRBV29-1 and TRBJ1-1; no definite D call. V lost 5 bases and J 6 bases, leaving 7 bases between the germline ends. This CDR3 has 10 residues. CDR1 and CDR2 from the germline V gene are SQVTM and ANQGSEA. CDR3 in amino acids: CSVSSAEAFF. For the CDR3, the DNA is TGCAGCGTTTCGAGTGCTGAAGCTTTCTTT.

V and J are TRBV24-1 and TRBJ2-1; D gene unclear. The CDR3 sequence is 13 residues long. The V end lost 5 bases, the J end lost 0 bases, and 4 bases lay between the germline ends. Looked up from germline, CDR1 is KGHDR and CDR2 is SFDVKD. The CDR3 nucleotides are TGTGCCACCAGTGGGGGCTCCTACAATGAGCAGTTCTTC. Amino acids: CATSGGSYNEQFF.

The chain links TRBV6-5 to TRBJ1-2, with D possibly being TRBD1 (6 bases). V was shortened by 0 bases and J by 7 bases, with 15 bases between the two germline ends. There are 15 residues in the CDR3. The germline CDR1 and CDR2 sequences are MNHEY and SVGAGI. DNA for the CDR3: TGTGCCAGCAGTTACTCTCAGGCATCCAGGGGTGGCTACACCTTC. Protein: CASSYSQASRGGYTF.

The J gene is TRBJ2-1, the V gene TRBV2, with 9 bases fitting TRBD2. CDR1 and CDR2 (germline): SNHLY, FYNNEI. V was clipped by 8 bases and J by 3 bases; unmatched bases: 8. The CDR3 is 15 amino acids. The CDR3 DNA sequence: TGTGCCAGCCAGCTAGCTAGCGGGGTCTACAATGAGCAGTTCTTC. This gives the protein CASQLASGVYNEQFF.

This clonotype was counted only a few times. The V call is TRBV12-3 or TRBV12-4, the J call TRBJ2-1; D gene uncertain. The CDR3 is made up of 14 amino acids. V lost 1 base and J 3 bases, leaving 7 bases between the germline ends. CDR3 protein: CASSLVAGYNEQFF. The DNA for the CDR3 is TGTGCCAGCAGTTTAGTGGCAGGCTACAATGAGCAGTTCTTC.

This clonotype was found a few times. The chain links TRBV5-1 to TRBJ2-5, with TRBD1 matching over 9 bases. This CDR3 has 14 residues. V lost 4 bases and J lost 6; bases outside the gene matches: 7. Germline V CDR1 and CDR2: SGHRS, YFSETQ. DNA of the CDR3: TGCGCCAGCAGCCCCCGACAGGGGGGGCAGACCCAGTACTTC. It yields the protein CASSPRQGGQTQYF.

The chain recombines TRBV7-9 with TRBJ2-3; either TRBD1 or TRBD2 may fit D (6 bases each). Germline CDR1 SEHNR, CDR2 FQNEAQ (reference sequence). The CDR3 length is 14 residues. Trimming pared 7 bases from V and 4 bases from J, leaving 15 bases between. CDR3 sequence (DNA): TGTGCCAGCATCCCTCCAAGGGGGGCAGATACGCAGTATTTT. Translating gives CASIPPRGADTQYF. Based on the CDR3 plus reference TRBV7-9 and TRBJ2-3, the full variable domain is DTGVSQNPRHKITKRGQNVTFRCDPISEHNRLYWYRQTLGQGPEFLTYFQNEAQLEKSRLLSDRFSAERPKGSFSTLEIQRTEQGDSAMYLCASIPPRGADTQYFGPGTRLTVL.

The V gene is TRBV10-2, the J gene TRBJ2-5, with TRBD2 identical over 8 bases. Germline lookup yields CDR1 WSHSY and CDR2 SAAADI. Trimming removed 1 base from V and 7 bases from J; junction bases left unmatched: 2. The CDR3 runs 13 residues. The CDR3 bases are TGCGCCAGCAGTGAGTTGCTAGCGGGGACCCAGTACTTC. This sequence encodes CASSELLAGTQYF.

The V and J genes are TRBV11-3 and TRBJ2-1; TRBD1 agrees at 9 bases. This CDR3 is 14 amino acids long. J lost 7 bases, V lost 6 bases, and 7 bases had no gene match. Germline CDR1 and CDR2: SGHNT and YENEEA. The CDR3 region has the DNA TGTGCCAGCAGAAACAGGGGGCAGACGAATGAGCAGTTCTTC. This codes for CASRNRGQTNEQFF.

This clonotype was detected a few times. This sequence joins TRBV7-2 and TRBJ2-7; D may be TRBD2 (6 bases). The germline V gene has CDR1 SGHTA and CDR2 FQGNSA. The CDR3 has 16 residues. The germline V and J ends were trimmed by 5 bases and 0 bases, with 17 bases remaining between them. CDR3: CASSVLGGVPSYEQYF. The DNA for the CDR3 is TGTGCCAGCAGCGTCTTAGGCGGGGTTCCCTCCTACGAGCAGTACTTC.

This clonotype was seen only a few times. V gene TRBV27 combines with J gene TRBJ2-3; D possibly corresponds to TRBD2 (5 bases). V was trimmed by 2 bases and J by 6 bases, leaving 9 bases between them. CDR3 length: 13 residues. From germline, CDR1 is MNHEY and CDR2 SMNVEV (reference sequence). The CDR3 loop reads CASSLDREDTQYF. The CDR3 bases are TGTGCCAGCAGTTTAGATAGGGAGGATACGCAGTATTTT.

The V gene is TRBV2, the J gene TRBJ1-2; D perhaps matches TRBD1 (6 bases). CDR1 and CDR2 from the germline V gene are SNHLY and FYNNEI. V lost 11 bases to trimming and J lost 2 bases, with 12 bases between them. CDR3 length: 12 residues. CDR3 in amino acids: CAGQGGNYGYTF. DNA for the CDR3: TGTGCCGGTCAAGGGGGGAACTATGGCTACACCTTC. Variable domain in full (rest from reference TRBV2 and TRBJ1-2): EPEVTQTPSHQVTQMGQEVILRCVPISNHLYFYWYRQILGQKVEFLVSFYNNEISEKSEIFDDQFSVERPDGSNFTLKIRSTKLEDSAMYFCAGQGGNYGYTFGSGTRLTVV.

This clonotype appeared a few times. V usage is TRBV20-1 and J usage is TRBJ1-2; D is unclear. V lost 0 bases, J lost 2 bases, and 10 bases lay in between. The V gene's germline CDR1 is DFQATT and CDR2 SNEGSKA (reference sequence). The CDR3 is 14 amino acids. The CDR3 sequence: CSARDVYNNYGYTF. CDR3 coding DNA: TGCAGTGCTAGAGATGTATATAACAACTATGGCTACACCTTC.

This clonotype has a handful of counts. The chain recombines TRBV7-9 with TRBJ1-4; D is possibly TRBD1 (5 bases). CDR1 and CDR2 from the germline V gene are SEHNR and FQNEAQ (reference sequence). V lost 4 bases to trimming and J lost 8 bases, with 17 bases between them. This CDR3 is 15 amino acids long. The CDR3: CASSSETEILEKLFF. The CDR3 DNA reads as TGTGCCAGCAGCTCAGAGACAGAGATTTTGGAAAAACTGTTTTTT.